These 20 T cell receptor beta chains were all obtained from the same sample, sequenced in a study of T cell responses to AZD1222 COVID-19 vaccine. The protocol was immunoSEQ multiplex PCR, while the TCRdb copy is restricted to in-frame clones and leaves out a portion. Here the sample spans roughly 130,000 clones, just over 90% being singletons. The source was peripheral blood, collected on day 0 of AZD1222 vaccination. These receptors were obtained from an adult in good health.

The genes are TRBV11-2 and TRBJ2-5; D may match TRBD1 or TRBD2 (6 bases each). There are 19 residues in the CDR3. The germline CDR1 and CDR2 sequences are SGHAT and FQNNGV. V lost 2 bases and J 7 bases, leaving 29 bases between the germline ends. CDR3 sequence: CASSLTRRWQPTKGGTQYF. CDR3 in DNA: TGTGCCAGCAGCTTAACCCGTCGTTGGCAGCCTACCAAGGGGGGGACCCAGTACTTC.

The chain joins TRBV4-2 to TRBJ1-1; D is ambiguous. This CDR3 contains 15 residues. Germline values: CDR1 LGHNA, CDR2 YNFKEQ. V lost 3 bases to trimming and J lost 0 bases, with 11 bases between them. The CDR3 protein is CASSQGNKMNTEAFF. The CDR3 DNA sequence: TGTGCCAGCAGCCAGGGGAATAAGATGAACACTGAAGCTTTCTTT.

This clone was counted only a few times. The chain links TRBV6-6 to TRBJ1-6, with no clear D. CDR1 and CDR2 (germline): MNHNY, SVGAGI (reference sequence). The CDR3 is made up of 9 amino acids. V lost 11 bases to trimming and J lost 10 bases, with 6 bases between them. The CDR3 DNA is TGTGCCGTGGGCTCACCCCTCCACTTT. Translation gives CAVGSPLHF.

This clone occurred once. This rearrangement joins TRBV28 to TRBJ2-5; TRBD1 agrees at 9 bases. From germline, CDR1 is MDHEN and CDR2 SYDVKM. With V trimmed by 3 bases and J by 4 bases, 12 bases remained unmatched. The CDR3 has 17 residues. CDR3 DNA: TGTGCCAGCAGTTTGGGACAGGGCTGGTTAGGGAGAGAGACCCAGTACTTC. Translated: CASSLGQGWLGRETQYF.

J is TRBJ2-5 and V is TRBV6-5; 10 bases are a match to TRBD1. This CDR3 has 16 amino acids. Germline loops: CDR1 MNHEY, CDR2 SVGAGI. Losses at the gene ends were 4 bases for V and 3 bases for J; bases not matched to a gene: 8. CDR3 DNA: TGTGCCAGCAGTTCACCCAGGACAGGGGGGAAAGAGACCCAGTACTTC. Protein: CASSSPRTGGKETQYF.

The rearrangement uses TRBV3-1 (or the pseudogene TRBV3-2) and TRBJ1-1, with TRBD1 identical over 9 bases. Looked up from germline, CDR1 is LGHDT and CDR2 is YNNKEL (reference sequence). The CDR3 loop spans 17 amino acids. V lost 0 bases, J lost 6 bases, and 11 bases stayed unmatched. The CDR3 bases are TGTGCCAGCAGCCAAGACACAGGGGGCGTCGTAAGGGCTGAAGCTTTCTTT. Translating gives CASSQDTGGVVRAEAFF.

The rearrangement links TRBV2 to TRBJ1-1, with D unclear. V was clipped by 2 bases and J by 5 bases, with 12 bases between them. The CDR3 sequence is 14 residues long. Germline V lookup: CDR1 SNHLY, CDR2 FYNNEI. The CDR3 DNA sequence: TGTGCCAGCAGTGAACAAATAAATCTGACTGAAGCTTTCTTT. It specifies CASSEQINLTEAFF. Full variable domain (remainder filled in from reference TRBV2 and TRBJ1-1): EPEVTQTPSHQVTQMGQEVILRCVPISNHLYFYWYRQILGQKVEFLVSFYNNEISEKSEIFDDQFSVERPDGSNFTLKIRSTKLEDSAMYFCASSEQINLTEAFFGQGTRLTVV.

This chain connects TRBV4-3 to TRBJ1-4, with a weak D call TRBD1 (5 bases). The germline V gene encodes CDR1 LGHNA and CDR2 YSLEER. Trimming took off 3 bases at V and 3 bases at J, with 8 bases between the two ends. CDR3 size: 14 residues. DNA of the CDR3: TGCGCCAGCAGCCAGACAGCCGCTAATGAAAAACTGTTTTTT. This sequence encodes CASSQTAANEKLFF.

The chain employs TRBV4-1 and TRBJ1-1, with D unclear. V was shortened by 4 bases and J by 1 base, with 7 bases between the two germline ends. This CDR3 spans 13 amino acids. CDR1 is MGHRA and CDR2 is YSYEKL in the germline V gene. DNA for the CDR3: TGCGCCAGCAGCCCCCTTCCGAACACTGAAGCTTTCTTT. This sequence encodes CASSPLPNTEAFF.

The V gene is TRBV7-2, the J gene TRBJ2-2; D perhaps matches TRBD1 (6 bases). The CDR3 contains 14 residues. V lost 3 bases to trimming and J lost 4 bases, with 9 bases between them. Germline CDR1 and CDR2: SGHTA and FQGNSA. Here the CDR3 DNA reads TGTGCCAGCAGCTTTTGGGGGCTCACCGGGGAGCTGTTTTTT. The encoded protein is CASSFWGLTGELFF.

This sequence joins TRBV6-1 and TRBJ1-1; 8 bases line up with TRBD1. The CDR3 has 18 amino acids. The V and J ends lost 3 bases and 2 bases, in that order; junction bases with no gene match: 14. CDR1 MNHNS and CDR2 SASEGT come from the germline V gene. The CDR3 sequence: CASSDYTRRDRGNTEAFF. In DNA form, the CDR3 reads TGTGCCAGCAGTGATTACACCCGACGAGACAGGGGAAACACTGAAGCTTTCTTT.

This clone is a singleton in its sample. This chain connects TRBV19 to TRBJ2-7; no clear D gene. Germline-derived CDR1 and CDR2 are LNHDA and SQIVND (reference sequence). The CDR3 runs to 11 residues. Between the trimmed V and J ends, which lost 1 base and 8 bases, there was a span of 6 bases. This chain's CDR3 is CASSIGQQQYF. In DNA, the CDR3 is TGTGCCAGTAGTATAGGGCAGCAGCAGTACTTC. Full variable domain (rest looked up from reference TRBV19 and TRBJ2-7): DGGITQSPKYLFRKEGQNVTLSCEQNLNHDAMYWYRQDPGQGLRLIYYSQIVNDFQKGDIAEGYSVSREKKESFPLTVTSAQKNPTAFYLCASSIGQQQYFGPGTRLTVT.

The chain couples TRBV5-1 to TRBJ2-1; 16 bases match TRBD2. Trimming took 9 bases from V and 15 from J; bases not matched to a gene: 12. The CDR3 contains 14 residues. In germline, CDR1 is SGHRS, CDR2 YFSETQ. For the CDR3, the DNA is TGCGCCACTCAAACCGGGACTAGCGGGGGGGTACCGTTCTTC. Translation: CATQTGTSGGVPFF.

This clone was seen once. V is TRBV4-3 and J is TRBJ1-1; D possibly corresponds to TRBD1 (6 bases). With 2 bases removed from V and 3 bases from J, the gap between germline ends came to 10 bases. This CDR3 spans 14 amino acids. CDR1 is LGHNA, CDR2 YSLEER, per germline. The CDR3 here is CASSQQGFDTEAFF. Written as DNA, the CDR3 is TGCGCCAGCAGCCAACAGGGGTTCGACACTGAAGCTTTCTTT.

CDR3 amino acids: CASSLVSASTDTQYF. The CDR3 DNA sequence: TGTGCCAGCAGCTTAGTCTCGGCCAGCACAGATACGCAGTATTTT. This chain connects TRBV11-2 to TRBJ2-3; no clear D. Germline CDR1 is SGHAT and CDR2 is FQNNGV. The V end lost 1 base, the J end lost 0 bases, and 8 bases lay between the germline ends. This CDR3 contains 15 residues.

Only one count was recorded for this clone. The chain has TRBV6-6 and TRBJ2-7, with D possibly matching TRBD1 (5 bases). V gave up 4 bases and J gave up 2 bases, with 12 bases separating them. The CDR3 is made up of 14 amino acids. From germline, CDR1 is MNHNY and CDR2 SVGAGI (reference sequence). CDR3 sequence (DNA): TGTGCCAGCAGTTCCCATTTAGGGGCCTACGAGCAGTACTTC. It is translated as CASSSHLGAYEQYF.

The V gene is TRBV2, the J gene TRBJ2-3; 14 bases agree with TRBD2. V dropped 7 bases and J dropped 6; count of bases not matched to a gene: 9. CDR1 is SNHLY and CDR2 is FYNNEI in the germline V gene. This CDR3 has 16 residues. The CDR3 region has the DNA TGTGCCAGCACCGGGACTAGCGGGGGCCTGCGGGATACGCAGTATTTT. It translates to CASTGTSGGLRDTQYF.

The chain couples TRBV7-2 to TRBJ2-3; possibly TRBD1 or TRBD2 for D (6 bases each). The length of the CDR3 is 16 residues. With 5 bases removed from V and 1 base from J, the gap between germline ends came to 16 bases. Germline CDR1 reads SGHTA; CDR2 reads FQGNSA. This chain's CDR3 is CASSPRGVRGTDTQYF. The CDR3 DNA is TGTGCCAGCAGCCCTAGGGGGGTGCGCGGCACAGATACGCAGTATTTT.

This chain links TRBV5-1 with TRBJ2-2; weak D call: TRBD2 (6 bases). Germline V gives CDR1 SGHRS, CDR2 YFSETQ. V was shortened by 3 bases and J by 3 bases, with 18 bases between the two germline ends. The CDR3 has 17 amino acids. The CDR3 loop reads CASSYSPSGEYTGELFF. The CDR3 nucleotides read TGCGCCAGCAGCTATTCTCCCTCGGGGGAGTACACCGGGGAGCTGTTTTTT.

This chain uses TRBV2 with TRBJ2-2; the match to TRBD1 covers 8 bases. The CDR3 has 16 amino acids. After removal of 6 bases from V and 1 base from J, the junction contained 7 bases not matched to a gene. Germline CDR1 and CDR2: SNHLY and FYNNEI. The CDR3 reads CASRTPGTGNTGELFF. CDR3 bases: TGTGCCAGCAGGACTCCCGGGACAGGGAACACCGGGGAGCTGTTTTTT.